This T cell receptor beta chain was observed in a study of radiation and T cells in renal cell carcinoma. A remark on this clone: The antigen remains unidentified.

The study's findings and limits: In blood, top tumor clones expanded by 2 weeks, shrinking by 4. No pretreatment tumor biopsies were available for baseline clonotypes.

The germline V gene has CDR1 SGHNT and CDR2 YYREEE (reference sequence). The ends lost 6 bases at V and 1 base at J; junction bases unmatched: 9. The CDR3 is made up of 17 amino acids. Here immunoSEQ multiplex PCR was the method, and the copy in TCRdb shows in-frame clones only, minus some. This table holds 150,000 or so clones, 88% found once. Specified time point: blood 4 weeks post-SBRT, at nephrectomy. The treatment here: 15 Gy SBRT to primary tumor, nephrectomy 4 weeks later. Nephrectomy followed 15 Gy stereotactic body radiation by 4 weeks. This receptor was obtained from a woman aged 45 to 65 with renal cell carcinoma. The chain is built from TRBV5-4 and TRBJ2-5; 13 bases agree with TRBD2. Source: blood, taken from a patient whose treatment included radiotherapy and nephrectomy. The CDR3 nucleotides are TGTGCCAGCATCCCACGTGGGACTAGCGGGGTCCAAGAGACCCAGTACTTC. Translation gives CASIPRGTSGVQETQYF. Full variable domain (missing parts from reference TRBV5-4 and TRBJ2-5): ETGVTQSPTHLIKTRGQQVTLRCSSQSGHNTVSWYQQALGQGPQFIFQYYREEENGRGNFPPRFSGLQFPNYSSELNVNALELDDSALYLCASIPRGTSGVQETQYFGPGTRLLVL.